The T cell receptor beta chain under discussion was sequenced for a study of blood T cell repertoires in COVID-19. This table comes from immunoSEQ multiplex PCR, and its TCRdb copy is limited to in-frame clones, with some not included. The data hold about 370,000 clones, with roughly 86% observed a single time. Seattle enrolled patients during active infection and tracked them longitudinally. The CDR3 runs 17 residues. Per the germline V gene, CDR1 is LGHNA and CDR2 is YSLEER. V trimming: 0 bases; J trimming: 4 bases; junction bases outside the gene matches: 4. This chain links TRBV4-3 with TRBJ2-1; 12 nucleotides match TRBD2. The receptor comes from a woman between 25 and 40 years old with COVID-19, enrolled during active disease. The sequenced sample consisted of peripheral blood. The CDR3 here is CASSQETSGSAYNEQFF. In nucleotides, the CDR3 is TGCGCCAGCAGCCAAGAGACTAGCGGGAGTGCGTACAATGAGCAGTTCTTC.